The entry below gives a single TCR beta chain sequence along with its context. V lost 0 bases and J lost 7, with 13 bases in between. The CDR3 length is 14 residues. In germline, CDR1 is GTSNPN, CDR2 SVGIG (reference sequence). In the original processing: Reference gene primer amplification in the assay estimated nucleated cell counts. Sequenced by immunoSEQ multiplex PCR; TCRdb stores in-frame clones only, minus some. The DNA was the basis for D and trimming; V, J and clone size are from that table. The table shows around 270,000 clones, with about 90% occurring only once. These data belong to a study of blood T cell repertoires in COVID-19. Cohorts were based on clinical histories the participants reported.

The V call is TRBV30, the J call TRBJ1-5, with a possible D match to TRBD1 (6 bases). This TCR derives from a woman between 40 and 55 years old who had been exposed to COVID-19. Specimen: PBMCs or T cells enriched from blood (not recorded which). This CDR3 reads CAWSVGGRGQPQHF. CDR3 in DNA: TGTGCCTGGAGTGTGGGGGGGCGGGGGCAGCCCCAGCATTTT. Variable domain in full (rest from reference TRBV30 and TRBJ1-5): SQTIHQWPATLVQPVGSPLSLECTVEGTSNPNLYWYRQAAGRGLQLLFYSVGIGQISSEVPQNLSASRPQDRQFILSSKKLLLSDSGFYLCAWSVGGRGQPQHFGDGTRLSIL.